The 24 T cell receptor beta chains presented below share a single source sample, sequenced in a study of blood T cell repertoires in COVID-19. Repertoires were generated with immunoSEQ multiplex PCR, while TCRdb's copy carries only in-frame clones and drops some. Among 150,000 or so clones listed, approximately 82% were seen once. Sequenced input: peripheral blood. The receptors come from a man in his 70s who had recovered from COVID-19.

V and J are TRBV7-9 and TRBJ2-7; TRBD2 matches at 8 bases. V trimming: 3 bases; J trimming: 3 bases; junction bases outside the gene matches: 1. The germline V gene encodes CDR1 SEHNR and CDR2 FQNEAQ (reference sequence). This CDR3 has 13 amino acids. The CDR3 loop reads CASSFTSGYEQYF. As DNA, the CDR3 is TGTGCCAGCAGCTTTACTAGCGGCTACGAGCAGTACTTC.

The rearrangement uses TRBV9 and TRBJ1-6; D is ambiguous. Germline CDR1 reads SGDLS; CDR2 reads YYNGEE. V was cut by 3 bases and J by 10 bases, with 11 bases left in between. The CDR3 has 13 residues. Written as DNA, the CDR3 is TGTGCCAGCAGCGGAGTCCCAAACTCACCCCTCCACTTT. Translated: CASSGVPNSPLHF.

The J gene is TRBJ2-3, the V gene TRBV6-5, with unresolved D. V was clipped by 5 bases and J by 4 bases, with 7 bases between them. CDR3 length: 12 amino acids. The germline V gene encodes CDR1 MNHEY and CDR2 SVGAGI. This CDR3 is CASSRVADTQYF. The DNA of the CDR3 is TGTGCCAGCAGTAGAGTGGCAGATACGCAGTATTTT.

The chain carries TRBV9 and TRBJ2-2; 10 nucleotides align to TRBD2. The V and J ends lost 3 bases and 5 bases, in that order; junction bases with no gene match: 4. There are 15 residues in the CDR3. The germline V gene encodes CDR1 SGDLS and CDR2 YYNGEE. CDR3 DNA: TGTGCCAGCAGCGGGATAGCGGGAGGTACCGGGGAGCTGTTTTTT. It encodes CASSGIAGGTGELFF.

The CDR3 nucleotides are TGTGCCAGCAGCTTTGGACTAGCGGGAGGGCAGGAGACCCAGTACTTC. It specifies CASSFGLAGGQETQYF. This rearrangement joins TRBV7-9 to TRBJ2-5, with TRBD2 identical over 15 bases. Germline values: CDR1 SEHNR, CDR2 FQNEAQ (reference sequence). CDR3 size: 16 residues. V gave up 3 bases and J gave up 5 bases; unmatched junction bases: 4.

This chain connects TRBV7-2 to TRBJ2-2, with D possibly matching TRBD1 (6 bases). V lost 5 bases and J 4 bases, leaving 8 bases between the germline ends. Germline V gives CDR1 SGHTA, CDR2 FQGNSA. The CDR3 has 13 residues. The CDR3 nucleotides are TGTGCCAGCAGCAACAGGGTCACCGGGGAGCTGTTTTTT. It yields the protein CASSNRVTGELFF. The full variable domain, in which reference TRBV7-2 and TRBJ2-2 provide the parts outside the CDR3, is GAGVSQSPSNKVTEKGKDVELRCDPISGHTALYWYRQSLGQGLEFLIYFQGNSAPDKSGLPSDRFSAERTGGSVSTLTIQRTQQEDSAVYLCASSNRVTGELFFGEGSRLTVL.

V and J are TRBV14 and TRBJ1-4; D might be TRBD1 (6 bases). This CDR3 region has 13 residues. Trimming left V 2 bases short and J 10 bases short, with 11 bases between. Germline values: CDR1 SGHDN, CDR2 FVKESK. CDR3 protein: CASSQLGGGKLFF. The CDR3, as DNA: TGTGCCAGCAGCCAACTTGGGGGCGGAAAACTGTTTTTT.

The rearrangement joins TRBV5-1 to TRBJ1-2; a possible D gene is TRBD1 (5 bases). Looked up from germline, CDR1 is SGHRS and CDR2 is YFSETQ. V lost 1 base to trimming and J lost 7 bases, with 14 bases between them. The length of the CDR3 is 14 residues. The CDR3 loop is CASSLRGDSGGYTF. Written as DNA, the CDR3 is TGCGCCAGCAGCTTGCGGGGGGATAGTGGTGGCTACACCTTC. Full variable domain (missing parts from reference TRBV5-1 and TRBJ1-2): KAGVTQTPRYLIKTRGQQVTLSCSPISGHRSVSWYQQTPGQGLQFLFEYFSETQRNKGNFPGRFSGRQFSNSRSEMNVSTLELGDSALYLCASSLRGDSGGYTFGSGTRLTVV.

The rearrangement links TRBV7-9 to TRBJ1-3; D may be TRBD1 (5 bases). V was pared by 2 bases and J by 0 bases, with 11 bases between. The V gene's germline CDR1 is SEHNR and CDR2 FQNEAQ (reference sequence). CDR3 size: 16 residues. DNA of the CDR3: TGTGCCAGCAGCTTATGGGGCTATCTCTCTGGAAACACCATATATTTT. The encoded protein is CASSLWGYLSGNTIYF.

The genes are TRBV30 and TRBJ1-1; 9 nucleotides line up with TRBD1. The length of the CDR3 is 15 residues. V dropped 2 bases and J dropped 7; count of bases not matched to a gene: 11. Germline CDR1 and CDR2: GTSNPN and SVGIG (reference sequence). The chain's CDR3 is CAWSKIGQGLDEAFF. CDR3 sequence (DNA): TGTGCCTGGAGTAAGATAGGACAGGGGTTAGATGAAGCTTTCTTT.

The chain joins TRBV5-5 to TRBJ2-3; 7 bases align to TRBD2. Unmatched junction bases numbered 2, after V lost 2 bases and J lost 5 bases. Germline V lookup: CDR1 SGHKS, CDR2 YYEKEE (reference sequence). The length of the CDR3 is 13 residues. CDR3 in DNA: TGTGCCAGCAGCTTCCGGGAGGTAGATACGCAGTATTTT. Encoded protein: CASSFREVDTQYF.

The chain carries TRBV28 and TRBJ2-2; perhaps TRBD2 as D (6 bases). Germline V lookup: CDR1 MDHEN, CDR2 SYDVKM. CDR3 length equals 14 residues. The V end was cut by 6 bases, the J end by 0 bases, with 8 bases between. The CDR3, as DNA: TGTGCCAGCAGGGGACTCGCGAACACCGGGGAGCTGTTTTTT. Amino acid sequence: CASRGLANTGELFF.

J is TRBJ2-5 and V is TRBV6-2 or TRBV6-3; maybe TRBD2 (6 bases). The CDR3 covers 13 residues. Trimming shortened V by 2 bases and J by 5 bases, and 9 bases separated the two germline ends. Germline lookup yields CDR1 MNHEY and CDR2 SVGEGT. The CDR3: CASSYRGEETQYF. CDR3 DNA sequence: TGTGCCAGCAGTTACCGCGGGGAGGAGACCCAGTACTTC.

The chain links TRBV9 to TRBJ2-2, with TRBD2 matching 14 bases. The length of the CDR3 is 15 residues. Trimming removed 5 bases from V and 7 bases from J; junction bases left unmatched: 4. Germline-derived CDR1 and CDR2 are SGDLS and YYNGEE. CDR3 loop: CASSGTSGRGGELFF. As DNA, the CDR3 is TGTGCCAGCAGTGGGACTAGCGGGAGAGGCGGGGAGCTGTTTTTT.

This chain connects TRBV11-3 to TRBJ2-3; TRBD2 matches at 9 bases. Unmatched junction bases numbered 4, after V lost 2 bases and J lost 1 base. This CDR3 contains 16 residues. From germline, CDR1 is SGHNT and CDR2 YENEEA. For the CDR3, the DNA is TGTGCCAGCAGCTTAATGGCGGGAGGGGGCACAGATACGCAGTATTTT. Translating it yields CASSLMAGGGTDTQYF. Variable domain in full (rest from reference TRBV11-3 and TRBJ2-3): EAGVVQSPRYKIIEKKQPVAFWCNPISGHNTLYWYLQNLGQGPELLIRYENEEAVDDSQLPKDRFSAERLKGVDSTLKIQPAELGDSAVYLCASSLMAGGGTDTQYFGPGTRLTVL.

CDR3 protein: CASSDPGTARSNQPQHF. The DNA of the CDR3 is TGTGCCAGCAGTGACCCCGGGACAGCTCGTAGCAATCAGCCCCAGCATTTT. V and J are TRBV6-4 and TRBJ1-5; TRBD1 matches at 7 bases. The germline gives CDR1 MRHNA, CDR2 SNTAGT. The CDR3 contains 17 residues. V was pared by 2 bases and J by 0 bases, with 7 bases of the junction left unmatched.

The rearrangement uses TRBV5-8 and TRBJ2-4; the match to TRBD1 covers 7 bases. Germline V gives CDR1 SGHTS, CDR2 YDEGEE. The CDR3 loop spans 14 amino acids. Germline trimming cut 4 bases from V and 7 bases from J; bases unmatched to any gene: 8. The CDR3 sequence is CASSRRQGENIQYF. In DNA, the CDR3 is TGTGCCAGCAGCCGGAGACAGGGTGAGAACATTCAGTACTTC.

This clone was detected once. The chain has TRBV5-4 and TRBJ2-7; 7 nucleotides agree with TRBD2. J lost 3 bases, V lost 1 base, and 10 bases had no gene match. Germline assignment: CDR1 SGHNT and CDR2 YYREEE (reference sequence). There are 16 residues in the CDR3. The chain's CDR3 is CASSLPGGGGIYEQYF. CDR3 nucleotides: TGTGCCAGCAGCTTGCCTGGGGGGGGAGGGATCTACGAGCAGTACTTC.

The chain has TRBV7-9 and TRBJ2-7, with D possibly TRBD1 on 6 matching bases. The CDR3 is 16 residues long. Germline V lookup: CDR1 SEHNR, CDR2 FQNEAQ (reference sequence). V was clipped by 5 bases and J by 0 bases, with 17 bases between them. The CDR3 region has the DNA TGTGCCAGCAGCCAAGGGGGACCTAGGAGCTCCTACGAGCAGTACTTC. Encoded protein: CASSQGGPRSSYEQYF.

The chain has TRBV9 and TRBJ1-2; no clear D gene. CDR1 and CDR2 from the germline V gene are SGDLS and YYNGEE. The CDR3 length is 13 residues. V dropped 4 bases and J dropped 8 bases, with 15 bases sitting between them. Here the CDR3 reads CASSPGSSPGYTF. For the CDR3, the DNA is TGTGCCAGCAGCCCCGGGAGTTCCCCAGGCTACACCTTC.

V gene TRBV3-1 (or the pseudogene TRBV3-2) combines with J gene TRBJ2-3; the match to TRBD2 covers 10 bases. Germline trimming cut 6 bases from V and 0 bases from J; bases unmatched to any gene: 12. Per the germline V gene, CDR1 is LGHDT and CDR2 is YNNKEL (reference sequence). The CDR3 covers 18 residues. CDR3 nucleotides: TGTGCCAGCAGTCCTATCCCGGGACTAGCGCGCAGCACAGATACGCAGTATTTT. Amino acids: CASSPIPGLARSTDTQYF.

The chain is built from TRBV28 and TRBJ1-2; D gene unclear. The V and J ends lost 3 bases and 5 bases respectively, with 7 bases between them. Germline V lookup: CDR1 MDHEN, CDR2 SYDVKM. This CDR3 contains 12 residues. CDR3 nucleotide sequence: TGTGCCAGCAGTTTCCGTCTTTATGGCTACACCTTC. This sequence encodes CASSFRLYGYTF.

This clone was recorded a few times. This chain's CDR3 is CASSLQSPYNSPLHF. The CDR3 DNA follows: TGTGCCAGCAGCTTACAAAGCCCCTATAATTCACCCCTCCACTTT. The gene calls are TRBV7-9 and TRBJ1-6; no definite D call. V lost 2 bases to trimming and J lost 2 bases, with 7 bases between them. The CDR3 consists of 15 residues. Looked up from germline, CDR1 is SEHNR and CDR2 is FQNEAQ (reference sequence).

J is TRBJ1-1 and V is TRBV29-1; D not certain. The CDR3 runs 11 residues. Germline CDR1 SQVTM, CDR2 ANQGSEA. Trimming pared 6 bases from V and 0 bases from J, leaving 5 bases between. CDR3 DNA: TGCAGCGTCCGGTTGAACACTGAAGCTTTCTTT. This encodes CSVRLNTEAFF. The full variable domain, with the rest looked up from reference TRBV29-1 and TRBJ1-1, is SAVISQKPSRDICQRGTSLTIQCQVDSQVTMMFWYRQQPGQSLTLIATANQGSEATYESGFVIDKFPISRPNLTFSTLTVSNMSPEDSSIYLCSVRLNTEAFFGQGTRLTVV.